The 26 T cell receptor beta chains below were found in one sample sequenced in a study of blood T cell repertoires in COVID-19. TCRdb's copy holds only in-frame clones and misses some; the assay was immunoSEQ multiplex PCR. This sample has around 280,000 clones, with roughly 87% found just once. The sample consisted of PBMCs or T cells enriched from blood (not recorded which). The receptors were gathered from a woman aged 40 to 50 who had recovered from COVID-19.

This clone occurred once. The V gene is TRBV19, the J gene TRBJ1-2, with 9 bases aligning to TRBD1. The length of the CDR3 is 14 residues. The germline V gene encodes CDR1 LNHDA and CDR2 SQIVND (reference sequence). Germline trimming cut 7 bases from V and 8 bases from J; bases unmatched to any gene: 11. Written as DNA, the CDR3 is TGTGCCAGTATGCCCCGCGGGACAGGGAGAGGCTACACCTTC. Translation: CASMPRGTGRGYTF.

V usage is TRBV7-2 and J usage is TRBJ2-1, with 12 bases fitting TRBD2. The V segment lost 3 bases and the J segment 7 bases; nucleotides outside the gene matches: 1. The CDR3 spans 14 residues. Germline CDR1 and CDR2: SGHTA and FQGNSA. The CDR3 loop is CASSFGTSGNEQFF. The CDR3 nucleotides are TGTGCCAGCAGCTTCGGGACTAGCGGGAATGAGCAGTTCTTC. Full variable domain (outside the CDR3, taken from reference TRBV7-2 and TRBJ2-1): GAGVSQSPSNKVTEKGKDVELRCDPISGHTALYWYRQSLGQGLEFLIYFQGNSAPDKSGLPSDRFSAERTGGSVSTLTIQRTQQEDSAVYLCASSFGTSGNEQFFGPGTRLTVL.

In its sample, this clone was seen once. The CDR3 DNA sequence: TGTGCCAGCAGCGCCAGGGGCACAGATACGCAGTATTTT. Protein sequence: CASSARGTDTQYF. V is TRBV7-2 and J is TRBJ2-3; TRBD1 is a possible D gene (5 bases). The CDR3 length is 13 residues. V lost 5 bases to trimming and J lost 1 base, with 7 bases between them. Per the germline V gene, CDR1 is SGHTA and CDR2 is FQGNSA.

The V and J genes are TRBV7-3 and TRBJ2-3; weak D call: TRBD1 (6 bases). Per germline, CDR1 SGHTA and CDR2 FQGTGA. The V and J ends lost 2 bases and 3 bases respectively, with 9 bases between them. The CDR3 runs 14 residues. CDR3 in amino acids: CASSLVQGTDTQYF. As DNA, the CDR3 is TGTGCCAGCAGCTTAGTCCAGGGGACAGATACGCAGTATTTT.

This chain's CDR3 is CASSARTGQKLFF. The CDR3 region has the DNA TGTGCCAGCAGTGCACGGACAGGGCAGAAACTGTTTTTT. V and J are TRBV27 and TRBJ1-4; 8 bases match TRBD1. This CDR3 has 13 amino acids. Germline assignment: CDR1 MNHEY and CDR2 SMNVEV (reference sequence). V lost 5 bases and J lost 11; bases outside the gene matches: 7.

The chain couples TRBV4-3 to TRBJ1-1, with D perhaps TRBD1 (5 bases). The CDR3 totals 16 residues. In germline, CDR1 is LGHNA, CDR2 YSLEER. V shed 1 base and J shed 6 bases, with 18 bases lying between them. In nucleotides, the CDR3 is TGCGCCAGCAGCCAAGGACCGGGACTCCCCTCGGCTGAAGCTTTCTTT. Residues: CASSQGPGLPSAEAFF.

The chain employs TRBV24-1 and TRBJ1-6; 9 bases map to TRBD1. Per the germline V gene, CDR1 is KGHDR and CDR2 is SFDVKD. The ends lost 4 bases at V and 8 bases at J; junction bases unmatched: 5. The CDR3 runs 15 residues. CDR3 nucleotide sequence: TGTGCCACCAGTGACCGAAGGACAGGGGATTCACCCCTCCACTTT. Protein sequence: CATSDRRTGDSPLHF.

With respect to this clone: This sample includes further DNA sequences coding for the same CDR3. J is TRBJ1-4 and V is TRBV30, with TRBD1 identical over 10 bases. The CDR3 loop spans 14 amino acids. Trimming removed 2 bases from V and 6 bases from J; junction bases left unmatched: 3. Germline V gene sequence: CDR1 GTSNPN, CDR2 SVGIG (reference sequence). The CDR3 loop is CAWSRGQGDEKLFF. As DNA, the CDR3 is TGTGCCTGGAGTAGAGGACAGGGGGATGAAAAACTGTTTTTT.

The chain recombines TRBV2 with TRBJ1-6; TRBD1 aligns across 8 bases. This CDR3 has 14 residues. Unmatched junction bases numbered 1, after V lost 4 bases and J lost 5 bases. CDR1 and CDR2 (germline): SNHLY, FYNNEI. The CDR3 DNA follows: TGTGCCAGCAGTGGACAGGGGAATAATTCACCCCTCCACTTT. Its protein product is CASSGQGNNSPLHF.

V gene TRBV10-3 combines with J gene TRBJ1-5; the D is unclear. CDR3 size: 14 residues. Between the trimmed V and J ends, which lost 4 bases and 0 bases, there was a span of 7 bases. Germline CDR1 ENHRY, CDR2 SYGVKD. The CDR3 sequence is CAISVGGSNQPQHF. The CDR3 DNA reads TGTGCCATCAGTGTCGGCGGTAGCAATCAGCCCCAGCATTTT.

This clone showed up just once. The V gene is TRBV20-1, the J gene TRBJ1-2; 10 bases match TRBD1. V was pared by 3 bases and J by 4 bases, with 5 bases of the junction left unmatched. This CDR3 has 14 residues. The germline CDR1 and CDR2 sequences are DFQATT and SNEGSKA (reference sequence). The CDR3 here is CSASLRDRGYGYTF. The DNA of the CDR3 is TGCAGTGCTAGTCTCCGGGACAGGGGCTATGGCTACACCTTC.

The V call is TRBV14, the J call TRBJ1-1; D might be TRBD1 (6 bases). Per the germline V gene, CDR1 is SGHDN and CDR2 is FVKESK. The CDR3 sequence is 13 residues long. V was clipped by 4 bases and J by 3 bases, with 9 bases between them. CDR3 nucleotide sequence: TGTGCCAGCAGCCCGCAGGGGTACACTGAAGCTTTCTTT. Translation gives CASSPQGYTEAFF.

Details on this clone: A single base separates this from a much larger clone, so it may be a read error. The V gene is TRBV28, the J gene TRBJ2-1, with 11 bases matching TRBD2. In germline, CDR1 is MDHEN, CDR2 SYDVKM. The length of the CDR3 is 15 residues. Losses at the gene ends were 5 bases for V and 3 bases for J; bases not matched to a gene: 3. The CDR3 DNA is TGTGCCAGCAGTCCCCTAGCGGGAGGCTACAATGAGCAGTTCTTC. Translated: CASSPLAGGYNEQFF.

The gene calls are TRBV2 and TRBJ1-1; D is unresolved. The CDR3 spans 13 residues. V lost 7 bases and J 2 bases, leaving 11 bases between the germline ends. The V gene's germline CDR1 is SNHLY and CDR2 FYNNEI. The CDR3 spells CASTGTTNTEAFF. The CDR3 nucleotides read TGTGCCAGCACCGGTACTACAAACACTGAAGCTTTCTTT.

V is TRBV30 and J is TRBJ1-3, with 9 bases lining up with TRBD1. The trim removed 5 bases at V and 4 bases at J, leaving 6 bases unmatched. This CDR3 has 14 residues. CDR1 and CDR2 (germline): GTSNPN, SVGIG (reference sequence). The CDR3 DNA reads TGTGCCTGGCTCGGACAGGGGTCAGGAAACACCATATATTTT. Translated, it gives CAWLGQGSGNTIYF.

The chain combines TRBV11-3 with TRBJ2-1; tentatively, D is TRBD2 (5 bases). V lost 4 bases, J lost 7 bases, and 14 bases lay in between. CDR1 and CDR2 from the germline V gene are SGHNT and YENEEA. The CDR3 sequence is 14 residues long. The CDR3 nucleotides are TGTGCCAGCAGCTCCGGGATATTAGGGAATGAGCAGTTCTTC. Residues: CASSSGILGNEQFF.

This chain connects TRBV28 to TRBJ1-4; D remains unclear. The CDR3 totals 17 residues. CDR1 MDHEN and CDR2 SYDVKM come from the germline V gene. V was shortened by 4 bases and J by 10 bases, with 25 bases between the two germline ends. CDR3 sequence (DNA): TGTGCCAGCAGTTCTCGAATGTTACAGTCCGTGCGGGTAAAACTGTTTTTT. Protein product: CASSSRMLQSVRVKLFF.

This clone was observed a handful of times. The V call is TRBV30, the J call TRBJ1-3; no firm D call. Trimming took 4 bases from V and 0 from J, leaving 7 bases between them. Germline CDR1 reads GTSNPN; CDR2 reads SVGIG (reference sequence). CDR3 length: 13 residues. CDR3: CAWTQFSGNTIYF. DNA for the CDR3: TGTGCCTGGACGCAGTTCTCTGGAAACACCATATATTTT.

This clone was counted once. This chain joins TRBV11-2 and TRBJ2-1, with 9 positions matching TRBD1. CDR1 and CDR2 from the germline V gene are SGHAT and FQNNGV. The CDR3 totals 13 residues. V shed 8 bases and J 5 bases; nucleotides not matched to a gene: 4. The CDR3 region has the DNA TGTGCCAGCGGACAGGGGATCAACAATGAGCAGTTCTTC. Translated: CASGQGINNEQFF. Complete variable domain (other parts from reference TRBV11-2 and TRBJ2-1): EAGVAQSPRYKIIEKRQSVAFWCNPISGHATLYWYQQILGQGPKLLIQFQNNGVVDDSQLPKDRFSAERLKGVDSTLKIQPAKLEDSAVYLCASGQGINNEQFFGPGTRLTVL.

V is TRBV7-2 and J is TRBJ2-7; a weak D match, TRBD1 (6 bases). Germline loops: CDR1 SGHTA, CDR2 FQGNSA. Trimming cost V 8 bases and J 6 bases, with 14 bases left between them. This CDR3 contains 12 residues. CDR3 amino acids: CASALQGGEQYF. As DNA, the CDR3 is TGTGCCAGCGCATTACAAGGGGGCGAGCAGTACTTC.

The CDR3 nucleotides read TGTGCCAGCAGCTTAGGCGGTAGCGGGAGGGCGAAGGAGCAGTTCTTC. Translation: CASSLGGSGRAKEQFF. The chain combines TRBV7-6 with TRBJ2-1, with TRBD2 matching over 11 bases. Germline CDR1 SGHVS, CDR2 FNYEAQ. This CDR3 is built from 16 residues. J was trimmed by 10 bases and V by 1 base; bases with no gene match: 9. Full variable domain (missing parts from reference TRBV7-6 and TRBJ2-1): GAGVSQSPRYKVTKRGQDVALRCDPISGHVSLYWYRQALGQGPEFLTYFNYEAQQDKSGLPNDRFSAERPEGSISTLTIQRTEQRDSAMYRCASSLGGSGRAKEQFFGPGTRLTVL.

V and J are TRBV14 and TRBJ2-1; TRBD2 matches 9 bases. After removal of 9 bases from V and 5 bases from J, the junction contained 2 bases not matched to a gene. The CDR3 is made up of 12 amino acids. Germline-derived CDR1 and CDR2 are SGHDN and FVKESK. This chain's CDR3 is CASSGSHNEQFF. DNA for the CDR3: TGTGCCAGTAGCGGGAGCCACAATGAGCAGTTCTTC.

V and J are TRBV6-2 or TRBV6-3 and TRBJ2-3, with 8 bases matching TRBD2. Trimming took 5 bases from V and 2 from J; bases not matched to a gene: 9. CDR1 and CDR2 (germline): MNHEY, SVGEGT. The CDR3 totals 16 residues. This CDR3 reads CASSPVVAGFTDTQYF. In DNA, the CDR3 is TGTGCCAGCAGTCCCGTGGTAGCGGGATTCACAGATACGCAGTATTTT.

The V call is TRBV19, the J call TRBJ1-6; TRBD1 might be the D (6 bases). This CDR3 contains 15 residues. From germline, CDR1 is LNHDA and CDR2 SQIVND (reference sequence). V lost 8 bases to trimming and J lost 7 bases, with 18 bases between them. The CDR3 sequence is CASSQPGTRNSPLHF. The CDR3 nucleotides are TGTGCCAGTTCCCAACCCGGGACACGGAATTCACCCCTCCACTTT.

This chain joins TRBV4-3 and TRBJ2-1, with D unresolved. The CDR3 is made up of 14 amino acids. The ends were cut back, 0 bases at V and 7 bases at J, with 10 bases in the middle. CDR1 is LGHNA and CDR2 is YSLEER in the germline V gene. Written as DNA, the CDR3 is TGCGCCAGCAGCCAAGATTCCTACGGGAATGAGCAGTTCTTC. It codes for CASSQDSYGNEQFF.

The chain has TRBV28 and TRBJ2-7, with 11 positions matching TRBD1. CDR1 is MDHEN, CDR2 SYDVKM, per germline. V trimming: 6 bases; J trimming: 3 bases; junction bases outside the gene matches: 7. There are 15 residues in the CDR3. CDR3 protein: CASRPGTGGDYEQYF. The CDR3 DNA follows: TGTGCCAGCAGGCCAGGGACAGGGGGTGACTACGAGCAGTACTTC.